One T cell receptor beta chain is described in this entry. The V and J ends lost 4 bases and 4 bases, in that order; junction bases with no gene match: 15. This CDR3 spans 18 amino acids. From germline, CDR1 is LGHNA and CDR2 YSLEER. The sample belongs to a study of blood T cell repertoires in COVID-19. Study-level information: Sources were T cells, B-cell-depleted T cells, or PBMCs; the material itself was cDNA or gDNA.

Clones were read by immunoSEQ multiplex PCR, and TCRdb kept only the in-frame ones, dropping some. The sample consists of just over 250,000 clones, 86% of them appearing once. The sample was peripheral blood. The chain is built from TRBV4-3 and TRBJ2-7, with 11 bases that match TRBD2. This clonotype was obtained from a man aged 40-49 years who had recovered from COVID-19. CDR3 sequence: CASSRTVSGTSGSYEQYF. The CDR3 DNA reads TGCGCCAGCAGCCGCACCGTTTCCGGGACTAGCGGAAGTTACGAGCAGTACTTC.